Presented here are 5 T cell receptor beta chains from one specimen sequenced in a study of beta chain features in type 1 diabetes (dated by TCRdb to between 2018 and 2020). The library was built by means of the immunoSEQ multiplex PCR assay. The entire amount of isolated RNA was reverse transcribed using the High Capacity cDNA Reverse Transcription Kit, so the sequenced TCRB transcripts were expressed ones. TCRdb retrieved this table from immuneACCESS and kept in-frame rearrangements only. Not all clones are present; in checked studies, unresolved V genes account for under half, and no reason is known for the remainder. The sample table holds about 470,000 clones, of which about 29% were seen once. 0.065% of the sample comes from the top ten. The sequenced sample was naive CD4+ T cells from blood. Read against the paper, the sample's cell subset or site label means: true naive CD4+ T cells. The receptors come from a man aged 18 to 35 in good health.

The chain couples TRBV30 to TRBJ1-5, with TRBD1 matching over 7 bases. CDR1 is GTSNPN and CDR2 is SVGIG in the germline V gene (reference sequence). The CDR3 totals 12 residues. Trimming cost V 6 bases and J 3 bases; bases outside gene matches: 2. As DNA, the CDR3 is TGTGCCTGTGACAGGGACAATCAGCCCCAGCATTTT. Its translation: CACDRDNQPQHF.

The chain links TRBV30 to TRBJ2-5; 9 bases line up with TRBD2. The CDR3 sequence is 13 residues long. Germline trimming cut 4 bases from V and 4 bases from J; bases unmatched to any gene: 4. Germline CDR1 and CDR2: GTSNPN and SVGIG (reference sequence). This CDR3 reads CAWTRGRAETQYF. The CDR3 DNA is TGTGCCTGGACCCGCGGGAGGGCAGAGACCCAGTACTTC. The full variable domain, its missing parts supplied by reference TRBV30 and TRBJ2-5, is SQTIHQWPATLVQPVGSPLSLECTVEGTSNPNLYWYRQAAGRGLQLLFYSVGIGQISSEVPQNLSASRPQDRQFILSSKKLLLSDSGFYLCAWTRGRAETQYFGPGTRLLVL.

The chain carries TRBV30 and TRBJ2-3; perhaps D is TRBD1 or TRBD2 (5 bases each). The CDR3 totals 12 residues. V was trimmed by 0 bases and J by 7 bases, leaving 8 bases between them. Per germline, CDR1 GTSNPN and CDR2 SVGIG (reference sequence). The CDR3 DNA reads as TGTGCCTGGAGTGTGGGACCGAATACGCAGTATTTT. This codes for CAWSVGPNTQYF.

This clone occurred a few times. CDR3 sequence reads: CASSLARNTEAFF. The CDR3 coding sequence is TGTGCCAGCAGCTTAGCGAGGAACACTGAAGCTTTCTTT. The V call is TRBV7-6, the J call TRBJ1-1, with no clear D. Germline V CDR1 and CDR2: SGHVS, FNYEAQ. The CDR3 runs to 13 residues. V lost 0 bases, J lost 1 base, and 3 bases lay in between.

This rearrangement joins TRBV27 to TRBJ2-3; 8 nucleotides agree with TRBD1. J was trimmed by 2 bases and V by 5 bases; bases with no gene match: 6. Germline V lookup: CDR1 MNHEY, CDR2 SMNVEV (reference sequence). The CDR3 loop spans 15 amino acids. Written as DNA, the CDR3 is TGTGCCAGCAGTGCCTGGACAGGGCCCACAGATACGCAGTATTTT. Translation gives CASSAWTGPTDTQYF.